The next 9 T cell receptor beta chains were all read from a single sample in a study of beta chain features in type 1 diabetes. Study-wide findings and caveats: The study found moderately but significantly shorter TCRB CDR3s in all four CD4+ subsets of Type 1 diabetes patients.

No antigen is known for these receptors. Reverse transcription of all isolated RNA meant that expressed TCRB transcripts were sequenced. Assay: immunoSEQ multiplex PCR; the TCRdb copy retains only in-frame clones and omits some. The sample holds hundreds of thousands of clones, over 11% seen once. Sequencing was done on a sample of naive CD4+ T cells from blood. The receptors shown here come from a man between 18 and 29 years old with type 1 diabetes.

The V gene is TRBV28, the J gene TRBJ1-3; no firm D call. The CDR3 consists of 12 residues. CDR1 is MDHEN and CDR2 is SYDVKM in the germline V gene. V was trimmed by 4 bases and J by 2 bases, leaving 3 bases between them. The DNA for the CDR3 is TGTGCCAGCAGTTCAGCTGGAAACACCATATATTTT. Translated: CASSSAGNTIYF.

This rearrangement joins TRBV11-2 to TRBJ2-7, with D tentatively TRBD2 (5 bases). Germline CDR1 reads SGHAT; CDR2 reads FQNNGV. V gave up 1 base and J gave up 0 bases, with 10 bases separating them. The CDR3 runs 15 residues. The CDR3: CASSLAGVSSYEQYF. For the CDR3, the DNA is TGTGCCAGCAGCTTAGCCGGGGTAAGCTCCTACGAGCAGTACTTC.

This clone was counted between two and nine times. The chain is built from TRBV4-1 and TRBJ1-4; D uncertain. The CDR3 contains 14 residues. V lost 2 bases, J lost 10 bases, and 14 bases lay in between. Per the germline V gene, CDR1 is MGHRA and CDR2 is YSYEKL. CDR3 region: CASSQIGTPAKLFF. The CDR3 coding sequence is TGCGCCAGCAGCCAAATCGGCACACCCGCAAAACTGTTTTTT.

This clone has more than one count but fewer than ten. This sequence joins TRBV28 and TRBJ2-5; 7 bases agree with TRBD1. J lost 1 base, V lost 3 bases, and 8 bases had no gene match. There are 16 residues in the CDR3. The germline CDR1 and CDR2 sequences are MDHEN and SYDVKM. This chain's CDR3 is CASSFSSGTVQETQYF. As DNA, the CDR3 is TGTGCCAGCAGTTTCTCGTCCGGGACAGTCCAAGAGACCCAGTACTTC. Complete variable domain (other parts from reference TRBV28 and TRBJ2-5): DVKVTQSSRYLVKRTGEKVFLECVQDMDHENMFWYRQDPGLGLRLIYFSYDVKMKEKGDIPEGYSVSREKKERFSLILESASTNQTSMYLCASSFSSGTVQETQYFGPGTRLLVL.

V usage is TRBV25-1 and J usage is TRBJ1-1, with D uncertain. V shed 3 bases and J shed 7 bases, with 9 bases lying between them. Germline loops: CDR1 MGHDK, CDR2 SYGVNS. The CDR3 sequence is 12 residues long. Here the CDR3 reads CASSDTHIEAFF. CDR3 DNA sequence: TGTGCCAGCAGTGATACCCATATTGAAGCTTTCTTT.

This clone was seen a few times. The chain has TRBV7-6 and TRBJ1-2; TRBD1 aligns across 7 bases. The CDR3 is 14 residues long. Unmatched junction bases numbered 9, after V lost 4 bases and J lost 7 bases. CDR1 SGHVS and CDR2 FNYEAQ come from the germline V gene. The CDR3 coding sequence is TGTGCCAGCAGCTCCCCATCAGGGGGAGGTGGCTACACCTTC. Translated: CASSSPSGGGGYTF.

This clone was picked up a small number of times. J is TRBJ2-2 and V is TRBV27; maybe TRBD1 (5 bases). The germline CDR1 and CDR2 sequences are MNHEY and SMNVEV (reference sequence). Trimming removed 4 bases from V and 3 bases from J, with 12 bases in between. The CDR3 runs 15 residues. The CDR3 DNA reads as TGTGCCAGCAGTTGGGCCAGGGCTTACACCGGGGAGCTGTTTTTT. It translates to CASSWARAYTGELFF.

In its sample, this clone was seen once. This rearrangement joins TRBV11-2 to TRBJ2-3; no reliable D call. The ends were cut back, 3 bases at V and 3 bases at J, with 16 bases in the middle. The CDR3 is 16 amino acids. Germline CDR1 reads SGHAT; CDR2 reads FQNNGV. The chain's CDR3 is CASSFGSALRTDTQYF. CDR3 in DNA: TGTGCCAGCAGCTTCGGTTCTGCTTTACGGACAGATACGCAGTATTTT.

The V gene is TRBV15, the J gene TRBJ2-7; D is perhaps TRBD2 (5 bases). Trimming left V 1 base short and J 9 bases short, with 16 bases between. The length of the CDR3 is 14 residues. Germline CDR1 and CDR2: LNHNV and YYDKDF (reference sequence). The CDR3, as DNA: TGTGCCACCAGCAGAGGGCTAGCTGACTTACGGCAGTACTTC. Translated: CATSRGLADLRQYF.